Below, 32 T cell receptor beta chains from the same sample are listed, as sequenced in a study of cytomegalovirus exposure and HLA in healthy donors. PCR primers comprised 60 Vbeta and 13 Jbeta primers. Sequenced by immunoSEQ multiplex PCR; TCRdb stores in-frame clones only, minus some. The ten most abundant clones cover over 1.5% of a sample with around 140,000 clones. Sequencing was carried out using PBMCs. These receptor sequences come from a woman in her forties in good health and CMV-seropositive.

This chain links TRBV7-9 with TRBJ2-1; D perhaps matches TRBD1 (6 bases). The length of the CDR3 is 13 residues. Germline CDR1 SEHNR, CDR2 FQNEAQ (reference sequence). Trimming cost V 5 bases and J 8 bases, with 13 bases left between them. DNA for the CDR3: TGTGCCAGCAGCACCCTACAGGGTGATGAGCAGTTCTTC. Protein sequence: CASSTLQGDEQFF.

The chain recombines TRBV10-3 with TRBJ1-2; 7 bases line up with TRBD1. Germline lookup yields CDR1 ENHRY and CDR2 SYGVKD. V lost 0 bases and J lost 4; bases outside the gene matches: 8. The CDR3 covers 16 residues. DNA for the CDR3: TGTGCCATCAGTGAGTCACACCGGACAGGCCTCTATGGCTACACCTTC. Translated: CAISESHRTGLYGYTF.

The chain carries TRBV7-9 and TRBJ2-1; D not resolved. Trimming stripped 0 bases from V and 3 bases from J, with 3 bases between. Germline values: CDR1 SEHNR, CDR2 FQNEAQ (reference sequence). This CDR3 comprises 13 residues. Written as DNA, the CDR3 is TGTGCCAGCAGCTTAGCCAGCTACAATGAGCAGTTCTTC. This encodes CASSLASYNEQFF.

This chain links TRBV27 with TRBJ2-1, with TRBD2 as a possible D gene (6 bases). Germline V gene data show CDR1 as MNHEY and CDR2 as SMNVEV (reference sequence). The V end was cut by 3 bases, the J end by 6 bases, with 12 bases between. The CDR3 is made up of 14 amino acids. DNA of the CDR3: TGTGCCAGCAGTTTCGGGGGTACTGGCAATGAGCAGTTCTTC. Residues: CASSFGGTGNEQFF.

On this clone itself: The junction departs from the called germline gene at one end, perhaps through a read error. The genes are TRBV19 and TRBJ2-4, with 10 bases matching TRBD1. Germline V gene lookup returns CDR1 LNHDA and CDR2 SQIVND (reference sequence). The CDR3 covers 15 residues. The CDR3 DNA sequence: TGTGCCAGTAGTCTGACTTACGAGACAGGGGGCCCGAGGGACTTC. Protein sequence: CASSLTYETGGPRDF.

CDR3 nucleotide sequence: TGTGCCAGCAGCTTATATGCCGGGACAGATACGCAGTATTTT. Amino acid sequence: CASSLYAGTDTQYF. The V call is TRBV5-6, the J call TRBJ2-3, with no clear D. With 2 bases removed from V and 3 bases from J, the gap between germline ends came to 10 bases. CDR1 and CDR2 from the germline V gene are SGHDT and YYEEEE. The length of the CDR3 is 14 residues.

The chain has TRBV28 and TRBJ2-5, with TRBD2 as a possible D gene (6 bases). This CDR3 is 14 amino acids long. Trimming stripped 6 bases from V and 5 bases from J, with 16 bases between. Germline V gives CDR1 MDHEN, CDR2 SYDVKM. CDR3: CASSLRDSVETQYF. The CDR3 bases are TGTGCCAGCAGCCTGAGGGACTCGGTGGAGACCCAGTACTTC.

CDR3 bases: TGCGCCAGCAGCCTTGGACTAGCAGCTACTAGCACAGATACGCAGTATTTT. Translating gives CASSLGLAATSTDTQYF. The chain uses TRBV5-1 and TRBJ2-3, with 8 bases matching TRBD2. The CDR3 runs 17 residues. Germline CDR1 reads SGHRS; CDR2 reads YFSETQ. The ends lost 4 bases at V and 0 bases at J; junction bases unmatched: 10.

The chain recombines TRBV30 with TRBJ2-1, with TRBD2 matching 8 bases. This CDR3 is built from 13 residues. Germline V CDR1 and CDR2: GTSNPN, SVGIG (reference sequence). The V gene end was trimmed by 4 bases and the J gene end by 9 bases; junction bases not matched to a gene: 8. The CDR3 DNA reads TGTGCCTGGACGGGTCTAGCGGGTGCTGAGCAGTTCTTC. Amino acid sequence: CAWTGLAGAEQFF.

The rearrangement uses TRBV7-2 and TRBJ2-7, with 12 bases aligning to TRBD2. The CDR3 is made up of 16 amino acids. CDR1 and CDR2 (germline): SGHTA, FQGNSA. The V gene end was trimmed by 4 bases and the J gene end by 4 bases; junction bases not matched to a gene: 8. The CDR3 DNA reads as TGTGCCAGCAGCTCCGGCCTAGCGGGAGGGCGATACGAGCAGTACTTC. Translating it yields CASSSGLAGGRYEQYF.

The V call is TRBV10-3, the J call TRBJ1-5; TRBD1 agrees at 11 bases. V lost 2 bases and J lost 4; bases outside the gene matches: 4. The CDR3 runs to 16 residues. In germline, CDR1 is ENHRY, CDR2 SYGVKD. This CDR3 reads CAISEAGTGGNQPQHF. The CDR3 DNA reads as TGTGCCATCAGTGAGGCCGGGACAGGGGGGAATCAGCCCCAGCATTTT.

The CDR3 spells CASSQGQGDLETQYF. CDR3 in DNA: TGTGCCAGCAGTCAGGGACAGGGGGATTTGGAGACCCAGTACTTC. V and J are TRBV28 and TRBJ2-5; 11 bases are shared with TRBD1. CDR3 length: 15 amino acids. V gave up 5 bases and J gave up 5 bases; unmatched junction bases: 7. In germline, CDR1 is MDHEN, CDR2 SYDVKM.

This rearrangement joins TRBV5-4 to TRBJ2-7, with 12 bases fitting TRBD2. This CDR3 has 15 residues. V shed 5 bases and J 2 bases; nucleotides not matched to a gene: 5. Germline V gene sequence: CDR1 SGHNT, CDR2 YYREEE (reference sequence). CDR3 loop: CASSLGLAGTYEQYF. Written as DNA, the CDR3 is TGTGCCAGCAGTCTCGGACTAGCGGGAACCTACGAGCAGTACTTC.

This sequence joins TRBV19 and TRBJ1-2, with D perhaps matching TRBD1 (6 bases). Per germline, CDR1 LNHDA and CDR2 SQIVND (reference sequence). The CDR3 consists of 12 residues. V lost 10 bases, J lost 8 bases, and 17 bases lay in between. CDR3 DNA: TGTGCCATCCAGGACAGAGTAGAGGGCTACACCTTC. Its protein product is CAIQDRVEGYTF.

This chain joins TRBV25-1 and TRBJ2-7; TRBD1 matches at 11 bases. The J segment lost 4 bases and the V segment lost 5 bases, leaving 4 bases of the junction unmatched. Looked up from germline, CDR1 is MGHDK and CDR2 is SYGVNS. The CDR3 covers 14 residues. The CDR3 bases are TGTGCCAGCAGTCCGGGACAGGGGGTGTACGAGCAGTACTTC. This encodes CASSPGQGVYEQYF.

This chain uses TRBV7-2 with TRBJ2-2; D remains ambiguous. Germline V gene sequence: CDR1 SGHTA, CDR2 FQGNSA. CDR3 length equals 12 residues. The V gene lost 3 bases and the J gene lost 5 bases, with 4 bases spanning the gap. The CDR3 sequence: CASSLETGELFF. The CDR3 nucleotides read TGTGCCAGCAGCTTGGAGACCGGGGAGCTGTTTTTT.

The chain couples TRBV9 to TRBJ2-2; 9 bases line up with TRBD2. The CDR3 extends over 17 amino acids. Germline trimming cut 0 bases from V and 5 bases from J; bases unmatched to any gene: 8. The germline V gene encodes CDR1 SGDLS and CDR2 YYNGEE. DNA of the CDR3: TGTGCCAGCAGCGTAGCTGGTAGCGGGAGAAATACCGGGGAGCTGTTTTTT. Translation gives CASSVAGSGRNTGELFF.

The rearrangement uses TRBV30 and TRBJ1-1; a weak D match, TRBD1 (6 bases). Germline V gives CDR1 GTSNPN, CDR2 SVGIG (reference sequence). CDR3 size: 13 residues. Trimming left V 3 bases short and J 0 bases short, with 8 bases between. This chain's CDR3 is CAWSGQLNTEAFF. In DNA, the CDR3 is TGTGCCTGGAGCGGACAGTTGAACACTGAAGCTTTCTTT.

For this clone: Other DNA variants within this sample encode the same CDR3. CDR3 coding DNA: TGTGCCAGCAGTCCTAGCGGAAGCTCCTACGAGCAGTACTTC. Translated, it gives CASSPSGSSYEQYF. The chain combines TRBV27 with TRBJ2-7; 7 positions match TRBD2. Germline V CDR1 and CDR2: MNHEY, SMNVEV (reference sequence). The CDR3 loop spans 14 amino acids. The J segment lost 0 bases and the V segment lost 5 bases, leaving 4 bases of the junction unmatched.

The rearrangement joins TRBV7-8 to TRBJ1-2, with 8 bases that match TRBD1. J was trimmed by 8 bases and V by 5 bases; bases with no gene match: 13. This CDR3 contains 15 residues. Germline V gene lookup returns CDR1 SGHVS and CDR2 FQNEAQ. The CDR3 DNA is TGTGCCAGCAGCGAAGGGACAGGCATAATACTGGGCTACACCTTC. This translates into CASSEGTGIILGYTF.

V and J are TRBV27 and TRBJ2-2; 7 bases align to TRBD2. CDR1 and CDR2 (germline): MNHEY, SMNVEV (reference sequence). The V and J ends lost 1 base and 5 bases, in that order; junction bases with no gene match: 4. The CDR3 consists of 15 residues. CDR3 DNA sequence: TGTGCCAGCAGTTTATGGCAGGGAGGGACCGGGGAGCTGTTTTTT. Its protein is CASSLWQGGTGELFF.

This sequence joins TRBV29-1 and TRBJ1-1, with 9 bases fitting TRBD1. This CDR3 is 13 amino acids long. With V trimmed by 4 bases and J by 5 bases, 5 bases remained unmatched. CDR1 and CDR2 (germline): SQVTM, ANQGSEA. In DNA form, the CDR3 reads TGCAGCGTTGGGACAGGGGCGGGTACTGAAGCTTTCTTT. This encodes CSVGTGAGTEAFF.

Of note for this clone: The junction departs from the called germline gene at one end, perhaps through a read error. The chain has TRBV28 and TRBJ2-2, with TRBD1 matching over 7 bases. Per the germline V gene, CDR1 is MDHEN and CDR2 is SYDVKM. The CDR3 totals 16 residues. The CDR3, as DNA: TGTGCCAGCAATTTAGGGGGCCGTGAGATCTCCGGGGAGCTGTTTTTT. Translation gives CASNLGGREISGELFF.

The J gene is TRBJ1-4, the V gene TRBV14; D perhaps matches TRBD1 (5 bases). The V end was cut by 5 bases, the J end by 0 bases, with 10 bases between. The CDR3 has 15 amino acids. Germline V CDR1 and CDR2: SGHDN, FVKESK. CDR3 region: CASSLTEATNEKLFF. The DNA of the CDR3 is TGTGCCAGCAGCTTGACAGAGGCAACTAATGAAAAACTGTTTTTT.

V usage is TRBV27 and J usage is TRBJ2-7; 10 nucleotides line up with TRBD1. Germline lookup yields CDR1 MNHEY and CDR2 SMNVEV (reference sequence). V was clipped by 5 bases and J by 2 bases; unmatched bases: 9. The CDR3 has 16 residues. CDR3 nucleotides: TGTGCCAGCAGTCCGCCTCCCGGGACAGGGGCCTACGAGCAGTACTTC. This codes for CASSPPPGTGAYEQYF.

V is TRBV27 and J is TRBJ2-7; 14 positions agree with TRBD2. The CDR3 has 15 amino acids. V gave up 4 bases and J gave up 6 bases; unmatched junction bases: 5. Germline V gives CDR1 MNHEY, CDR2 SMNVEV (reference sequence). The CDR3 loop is CASSSGLAGGLEQYF. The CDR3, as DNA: TGTGCCAGCAGTTCTGGACTAGCGGGAGGTCTCGAGCAGTACTTC.

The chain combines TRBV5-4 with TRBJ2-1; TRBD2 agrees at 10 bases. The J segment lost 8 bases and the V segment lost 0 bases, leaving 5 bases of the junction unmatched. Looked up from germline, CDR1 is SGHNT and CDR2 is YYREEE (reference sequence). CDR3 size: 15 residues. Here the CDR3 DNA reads TGTGCCAGCAGCTTGGTAGGGACTAGCGTAGATGAGCAGTTCTTC. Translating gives CASSLVGTSVDEQFF.

The CDR3 sequence: CATSRDRGRGLATYEQYF. The CDR3 coding sequence is TGTGCCACCAGCAGAGATAGGGGGCGAGGACTAGCGACCTACGAGCAGTACTTC. The chain recombines TRBV15 with TRBJ2-7; 9 bases match TRBD2. The germline CDR1 and CDR2 sequences are LNHNV and YYDKDF (reference sequence). The length of the CDR3 is 18 residues. Losses at the gene ends were 0 bases for V and 2 bases for J; bases not matched to a gene: 11. The whole variable domain, remainder taken from reference TRBV15 and TRBJ2-7, is DAMVIQNPRYQVTQFGKPVTLSCSQTLNHNVMYWYQQKSSQAPKLLFHYYDKDFNNEADTPDNFQSRRPNTSFCFLDIRSPGLGDTAMYLCATSRDRGRGLATYEQYFGPGTRLTVT.

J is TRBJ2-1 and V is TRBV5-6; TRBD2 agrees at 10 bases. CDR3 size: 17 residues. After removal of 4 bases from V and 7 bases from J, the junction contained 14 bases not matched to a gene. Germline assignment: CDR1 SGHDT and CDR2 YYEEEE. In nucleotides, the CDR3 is TGTGCCAGCAGCCCCACCGTCCTAGCGGGAGTTATGAATGAGCAGTTCTTC. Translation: CASSPTVLAGVMNEQFF.

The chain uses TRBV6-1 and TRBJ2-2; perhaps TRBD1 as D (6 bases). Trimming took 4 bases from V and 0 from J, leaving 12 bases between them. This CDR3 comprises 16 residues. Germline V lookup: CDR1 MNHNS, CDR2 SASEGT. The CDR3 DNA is TGTGCCAGCAGTGGGAAAGGACAGCCGAACACCGGGGAGCTGTTTTTT. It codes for CASSGKGQPNTGELFF.

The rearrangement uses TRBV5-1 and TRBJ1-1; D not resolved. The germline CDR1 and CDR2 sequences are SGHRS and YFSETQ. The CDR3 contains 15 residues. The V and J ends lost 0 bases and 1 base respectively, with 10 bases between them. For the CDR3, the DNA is TGCGCCAGCAGCTTGGCGAACTTAGCGAACACTGAAGCTTTCTTT. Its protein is CASSLANLANTEAFF.

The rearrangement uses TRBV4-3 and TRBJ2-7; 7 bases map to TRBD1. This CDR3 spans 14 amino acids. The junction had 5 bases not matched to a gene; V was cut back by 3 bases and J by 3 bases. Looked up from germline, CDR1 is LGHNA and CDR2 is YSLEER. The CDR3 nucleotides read TGCGCCAGCAGCCACCGGACAGGAGTCTACGAGCAGTACTTC. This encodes CASSHRTGVYEQYF.